The source of this T cell receptor (beta chain) is a study of shared clonotypes between healthy human individuals. Investigators spread the genomic DNA of each subset evenly over several immunoSEQ plates. The repertoire was sequenced with immunoSEQ multiplex PCR; TCRdb's copy has only in-frame clones and lacks some. Of about 480,000 clones listed, about four fifths were seen once; the top ten hold roughly 13%. Sequencing was performed on PBMCs. The clonotype was recovered from a woman between 35 and 50 years old in good health. Some clones in this sample may be carry-over from other donors' samples.

The CDR3 bases are TGTGCCAGCAGCTTGGAAGACAGTCAAAACATTCAGTACTTC. Translation: CASSLEDSQNIQYF. The J gene is TRBJ2-4, the V gene TRBV5-4; D might be TRBD1 (5 bases). CDR1 SGHNT and CDR2 YYREEE come from the germline V gene (reference sequence). The CDR3 is made up of 14 amino acids. V dropped 0 bases and J dropped 5 bases, with 9 bases sitting between them.